Described below is a single T cell receptor (beta chain) sequence and its context. Here immunoSEQ multiplex PCR was the method, and the copy in TCRdb shows in-frame clones only, minus some. The profile shows nearly 110,000 clones, around nine tenths of them singletons. These data originate in a study of OX40 agonist ivuxolimab in advanced cancers. Study in general: The patients got ivuxolimab, which is an agonistic anti-OX40 (CD134) antibody.

From germline, CDR1 is SGDLS and CDR2 YYNGEE. There are 14 residues in the CDR3. Trimming at V came to 4 bases and at J to 0 bases, leaving 3 bases not matched to a gene. This sample comprised CD4+ or CD8+ T cells sorted from blood, obtained in a trial of the OX40 agonist ivuxolimab. The sequence was collected from an adult with an advanced solid tumor such as melanoma, head and neck, liver or kidney cancer. This chain links TRBV9 with TRBJ1-2; 7 bases match TRBD1. CDR3 amino acids: CASSHTGANYGYTF. CDR3 sequence (DNA): TGTGCCAGCAGCCACACAGGGGCTAACTATGGCTACACCTTC.